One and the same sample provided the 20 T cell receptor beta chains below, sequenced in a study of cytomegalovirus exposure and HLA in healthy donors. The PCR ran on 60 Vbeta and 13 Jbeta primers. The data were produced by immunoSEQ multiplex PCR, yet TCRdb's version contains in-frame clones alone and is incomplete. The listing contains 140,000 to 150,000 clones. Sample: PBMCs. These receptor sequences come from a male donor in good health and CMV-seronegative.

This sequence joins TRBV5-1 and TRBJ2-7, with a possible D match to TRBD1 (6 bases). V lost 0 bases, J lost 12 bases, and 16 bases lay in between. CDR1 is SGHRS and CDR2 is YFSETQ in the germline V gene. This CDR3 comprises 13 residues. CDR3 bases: TGCGCCAGCAGCTTGGGGGGGCAGGGCGTTCTGTACTTC. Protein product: CASSLGGQGVLYF.

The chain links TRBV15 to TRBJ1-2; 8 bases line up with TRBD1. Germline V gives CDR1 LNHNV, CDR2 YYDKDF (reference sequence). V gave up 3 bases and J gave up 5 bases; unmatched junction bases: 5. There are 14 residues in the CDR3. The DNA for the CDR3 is TGTGCCACCAGCAGCACAGGGGGGACTTATGGCTACACCTTC. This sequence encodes CATSSTGGTYGYTF.

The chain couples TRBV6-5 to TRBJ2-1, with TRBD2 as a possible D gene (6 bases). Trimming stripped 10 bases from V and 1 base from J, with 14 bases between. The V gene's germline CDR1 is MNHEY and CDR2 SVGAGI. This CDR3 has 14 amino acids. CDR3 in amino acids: CATSDGGSYNEQFF. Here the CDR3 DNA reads TGTGCCACCTCTGACGGGGGATCCTACAATGAGCAGTTCTTC.

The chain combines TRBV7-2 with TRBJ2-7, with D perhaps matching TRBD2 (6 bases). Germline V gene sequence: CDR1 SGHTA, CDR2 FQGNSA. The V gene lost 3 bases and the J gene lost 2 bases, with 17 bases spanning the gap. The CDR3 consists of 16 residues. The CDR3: CASSFFPGGNTYEQYF. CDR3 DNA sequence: TGTGCCAGCAGCTTTTTTCCTGGGGGGAATACCTACGAGCAGTACTTC.

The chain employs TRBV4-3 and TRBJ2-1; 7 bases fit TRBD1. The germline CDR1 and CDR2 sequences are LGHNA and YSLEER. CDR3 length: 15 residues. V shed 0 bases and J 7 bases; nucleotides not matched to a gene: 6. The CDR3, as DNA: TGCGCCAGCAGCCAAGAAGGGGGCCGGGTTAATGAGCAGTTCTTC. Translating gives CASSQEGGRVNEQFF.

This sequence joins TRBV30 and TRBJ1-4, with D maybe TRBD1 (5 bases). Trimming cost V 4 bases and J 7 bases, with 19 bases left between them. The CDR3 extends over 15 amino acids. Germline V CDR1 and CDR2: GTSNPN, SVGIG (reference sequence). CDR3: CAWTSLTGGGEKLFF. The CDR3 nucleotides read TGTGCCTGGACCAGCTTGACCGGCGGGGGTGAAAAACTGTTTTTT.

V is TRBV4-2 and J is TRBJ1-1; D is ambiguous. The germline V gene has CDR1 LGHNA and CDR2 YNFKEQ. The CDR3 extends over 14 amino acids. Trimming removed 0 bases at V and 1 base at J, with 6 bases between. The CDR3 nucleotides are TGTGCCAGCAGCCAAGAAGCGAGGAACACTGAAGCTTTCTTT. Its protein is CASSQEARNTEAFF.

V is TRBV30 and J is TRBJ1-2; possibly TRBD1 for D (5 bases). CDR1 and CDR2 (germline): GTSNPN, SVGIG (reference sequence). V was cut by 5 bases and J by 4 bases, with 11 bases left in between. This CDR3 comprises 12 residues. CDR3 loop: CAWGGLSYGYTF. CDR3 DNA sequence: TGTGCCTGGGGGGGACTGAGCTATGGCTACACCTTC.

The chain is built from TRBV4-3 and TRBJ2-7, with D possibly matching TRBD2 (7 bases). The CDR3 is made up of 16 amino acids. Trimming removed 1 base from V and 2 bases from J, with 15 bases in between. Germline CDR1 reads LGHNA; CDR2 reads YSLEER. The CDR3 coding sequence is TGCGCCAGCAGCCAAGGAAGGGGGGGCGGTACCTACGAGCAGTACTTC. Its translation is CASSQGRGGGTYEQYF.

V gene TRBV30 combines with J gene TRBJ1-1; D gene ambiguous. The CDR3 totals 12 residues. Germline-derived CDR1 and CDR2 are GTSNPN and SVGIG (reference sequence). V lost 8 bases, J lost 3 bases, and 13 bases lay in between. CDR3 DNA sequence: TGTGCCGGATTCGGGTTGGACACTGAAGCTTTCTTT. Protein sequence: CAGFGLDTEAFF.

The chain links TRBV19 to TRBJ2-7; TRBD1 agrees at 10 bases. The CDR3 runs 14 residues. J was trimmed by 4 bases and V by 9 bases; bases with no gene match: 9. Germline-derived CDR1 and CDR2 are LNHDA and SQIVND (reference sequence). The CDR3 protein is CASRRTGGEYEQYF. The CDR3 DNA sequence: TGTGCCAGCCGGCGGACAGGGGGAGAGTACGAGCAGTACTTC. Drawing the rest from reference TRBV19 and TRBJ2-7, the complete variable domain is DGGITQSPKYLFRKEGQNVTLSCEQNLNHDAMYWYRQDPGQGLRLIYYSQIVNDFQKGDIAEGYSVSREKKESFPLTVTSAQKNPTAFYLCASRRTGGEYEQYFGPGTRLTVT.

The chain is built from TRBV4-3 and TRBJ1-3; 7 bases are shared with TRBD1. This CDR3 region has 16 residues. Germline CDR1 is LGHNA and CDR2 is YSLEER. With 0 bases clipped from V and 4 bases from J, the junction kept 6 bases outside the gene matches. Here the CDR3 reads CASSQEMGQSGNTIYF. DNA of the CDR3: TGCGCCAGCAGCCAAGAAATGGGACAGTCAGGAAACACCATATATTTT.

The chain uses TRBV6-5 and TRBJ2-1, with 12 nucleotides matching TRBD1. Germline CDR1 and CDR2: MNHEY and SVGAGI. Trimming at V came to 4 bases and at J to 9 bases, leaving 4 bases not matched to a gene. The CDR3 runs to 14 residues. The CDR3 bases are TGTGCCAGCAGTTTGGGACAGGGGGCAGGTGAGCAGTTCTTC. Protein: CASSLGQGAGEQFF.

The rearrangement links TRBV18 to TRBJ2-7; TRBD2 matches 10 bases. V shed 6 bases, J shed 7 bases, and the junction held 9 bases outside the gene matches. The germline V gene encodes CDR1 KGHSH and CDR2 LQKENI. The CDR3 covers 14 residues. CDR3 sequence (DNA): TGTGCCAGCTCCCACCAGCGGGAGGGCTTTGAGCAGTACTTC. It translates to CASSHQREGFEQYF.

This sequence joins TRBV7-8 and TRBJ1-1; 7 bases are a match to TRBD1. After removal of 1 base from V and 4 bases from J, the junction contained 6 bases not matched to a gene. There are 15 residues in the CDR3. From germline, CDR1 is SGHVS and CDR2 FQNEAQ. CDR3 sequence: CASSLERGRFTEAFF. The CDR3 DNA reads TGTGCCAGCAGCTTAGAAAGGGGGCGTTTCACTGAAGCTTTCTTT.

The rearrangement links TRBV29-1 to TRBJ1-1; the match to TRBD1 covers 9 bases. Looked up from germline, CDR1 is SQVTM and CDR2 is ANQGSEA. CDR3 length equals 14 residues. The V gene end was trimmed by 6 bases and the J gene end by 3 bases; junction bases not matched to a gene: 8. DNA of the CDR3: TGCAGCGTCTGGTGGACAGGGGCGGACACTGAAGCTTTCTTT. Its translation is CSVWWTGADTEAFF. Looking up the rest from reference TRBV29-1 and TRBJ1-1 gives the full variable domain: SAVISQKPSRDICQRGTSLTIQCQVDSQVTMMFWYRQQPGQSLTLIATANQGSEATYESGFVIDKFPISRPNLTFSTLTVSNMSPEDSSIYLCSVWWTGADTEAFFGQGTRLTVV.

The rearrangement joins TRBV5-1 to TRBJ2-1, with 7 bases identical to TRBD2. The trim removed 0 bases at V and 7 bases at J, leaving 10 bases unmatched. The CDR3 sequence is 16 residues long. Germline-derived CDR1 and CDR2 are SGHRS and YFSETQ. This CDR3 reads CASSLVAGVGRNEQFF. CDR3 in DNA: TGCGCCAGCAGCTTGGTTGCGGGAGTCGGGAGGAATGAGCAGTTCTTC.

The CDR3 DNA is TGCAGTGCTCAGGGGGCCGGTGAGCAGTTCTTC. It translates to CSAQGAGEQFF. V is TRBV20-1 and J is TRBJ2-1, with TRBD1 identical over 8 bases. In germline, CDR1 is DFQATT, CDR2 SNEGSKA (reference sequence). V shed 5 bases, J shed 9 bases, and the junction held 3 bases outside the gene matches. CDR3 length: 11 residues.

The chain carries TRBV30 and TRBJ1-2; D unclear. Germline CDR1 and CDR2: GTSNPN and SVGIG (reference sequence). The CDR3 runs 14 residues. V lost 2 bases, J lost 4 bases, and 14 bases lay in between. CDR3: CAWSLHGISYGYTF. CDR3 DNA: TGTGCCTGGAGTTTACACGGGATCAGCTATGGCTACACCTTC.

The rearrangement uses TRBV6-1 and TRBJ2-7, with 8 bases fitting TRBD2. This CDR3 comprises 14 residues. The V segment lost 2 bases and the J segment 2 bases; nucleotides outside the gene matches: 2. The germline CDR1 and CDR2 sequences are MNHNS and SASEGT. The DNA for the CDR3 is TGTGCCAGCAGTGAAAGCGGGAGAACCTACGAGCAGTACTTC. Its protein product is CASSESGRTYEQYF.